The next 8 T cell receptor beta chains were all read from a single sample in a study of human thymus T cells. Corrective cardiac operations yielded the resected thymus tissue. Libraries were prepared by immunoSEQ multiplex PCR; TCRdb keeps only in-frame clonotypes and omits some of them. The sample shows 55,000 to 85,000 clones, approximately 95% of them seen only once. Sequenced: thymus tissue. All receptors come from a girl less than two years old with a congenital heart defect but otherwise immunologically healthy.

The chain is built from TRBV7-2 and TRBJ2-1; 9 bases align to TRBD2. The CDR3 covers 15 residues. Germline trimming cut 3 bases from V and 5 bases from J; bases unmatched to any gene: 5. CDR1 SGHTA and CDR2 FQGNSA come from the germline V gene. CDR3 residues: CASSFGLASNNEQFF. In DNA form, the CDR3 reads TGTGCCAGCAGCTTTGGACTAGCGTCCAACAATGAGCAGTTCTTC.

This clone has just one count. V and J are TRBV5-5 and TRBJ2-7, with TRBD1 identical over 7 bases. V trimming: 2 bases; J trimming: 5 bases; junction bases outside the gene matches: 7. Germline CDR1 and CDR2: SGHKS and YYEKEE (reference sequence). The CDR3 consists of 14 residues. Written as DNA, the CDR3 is TGTGCCAGCAGCTTCGACAGGGTTTTTGACGAGCAGTACTTC. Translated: CASSFDRVFDEQYF.

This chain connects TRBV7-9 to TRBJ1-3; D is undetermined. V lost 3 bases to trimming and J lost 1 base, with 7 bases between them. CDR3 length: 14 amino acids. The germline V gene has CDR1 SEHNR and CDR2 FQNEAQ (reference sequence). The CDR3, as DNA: TGTGCCAGCAGCTTTCCGGGATCTGGAAACACCATATATTTT. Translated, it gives CASSFPGSGNTIYF.

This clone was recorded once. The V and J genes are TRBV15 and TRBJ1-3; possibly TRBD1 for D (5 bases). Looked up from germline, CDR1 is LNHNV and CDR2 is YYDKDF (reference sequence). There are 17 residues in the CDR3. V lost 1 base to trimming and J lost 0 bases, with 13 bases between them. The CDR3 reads CATSRVQARSSGNTIYF. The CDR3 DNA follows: TGTGCCACCAGCAGAGTACAGGCGAGAAGCTCTGGAAACACCATATATTTT.

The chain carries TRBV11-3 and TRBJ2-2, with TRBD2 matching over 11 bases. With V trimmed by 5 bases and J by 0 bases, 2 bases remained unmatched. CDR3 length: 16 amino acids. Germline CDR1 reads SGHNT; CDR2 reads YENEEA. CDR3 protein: CASSRGLAANTGELFF. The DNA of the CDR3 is TGTGCCAGCAGCCGGGGACTAGCGGCGAACACCGGGGAGCTGTTTTTT.

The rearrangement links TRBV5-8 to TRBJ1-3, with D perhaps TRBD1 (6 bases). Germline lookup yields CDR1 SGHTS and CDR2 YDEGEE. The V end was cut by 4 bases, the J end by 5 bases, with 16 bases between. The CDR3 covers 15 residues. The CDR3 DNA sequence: TGTGCCAGCAGCCCGGATCTGGGGGGCAGAAACACCATATATTTT. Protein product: CASSPDLGGRNTIYF.

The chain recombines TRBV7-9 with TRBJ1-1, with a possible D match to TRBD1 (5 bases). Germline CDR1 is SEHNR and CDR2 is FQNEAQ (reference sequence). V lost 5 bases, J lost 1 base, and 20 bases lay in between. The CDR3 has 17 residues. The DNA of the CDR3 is TGTGCCAGCAGCCAAGGTCGGACACAGACTCCGAACACTGAAGCTTTCTTT. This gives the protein CASSQGRTQTPNTEAFF.

CDR3 sequence: CASSLPGQGNTIYF. In DNA form, the CDR3 reads TGTGCCAGCTCATTACCGGGACAGGGAAACACCATATATTTT. The V call is TRBV18, the J call TRBJ1-3; 7 bases are shared with TRBD1. CDR3 size: 14 residues. The germline gives CDR1 KGHSH, CDR2 LQKENI. The V gene end was trimmed by 5 bases and the J gene end by 4 bases; junction bases not matched to a gene: 5.